The T cell receptor beta chain described here comes from a study of cytomegalovirus exposure and HLA in healthy donors. Study as a whole: Early released data had approximately 86 million unique TCRs, all coming from HLA-typed donors. General study findings and limits: Productive status was seen about 87% or about 30% of the time for most TCR beta V segments in an earlier analysis. Serostatus for CMV was the only available immune exposure information.

It was with 60 Vbeta and 13 Jbeta primers that the PCR ran. Libraries were prepared by immunoSEQ multiplex PCR; TCRdb keeps only in-frame clonotypes and omits some of them. The table records some 160,000 clones, roughly 78% of them present only once. Donors counted as nominally healthy when sampled, yet unrecorded immune exposures were likely. Germline values: CDR1 MNHEY, CDR2 SMNVEV (reference sequence). The CDR3 sequence is 14 residues long. V shed 6 bases and J 7 bases; nucleotides not matched to a gene: 9. Notes on this clone: Its antigen remains unknown.

The clonotype comes from a woman aged 40-49 years in good health and CMV-seronegative. The J gene is TRBJ2-1, the V gene TRBV27, with 7 bases that match TRBD1. The sequencing sample was made of PBMCs. The DNA for the CDR3 is TGTGCCAGCAGACCAACAGGGGTGTATAATGAGCAGTTCTTC. This translates into CASRPTGVYNEQFF.